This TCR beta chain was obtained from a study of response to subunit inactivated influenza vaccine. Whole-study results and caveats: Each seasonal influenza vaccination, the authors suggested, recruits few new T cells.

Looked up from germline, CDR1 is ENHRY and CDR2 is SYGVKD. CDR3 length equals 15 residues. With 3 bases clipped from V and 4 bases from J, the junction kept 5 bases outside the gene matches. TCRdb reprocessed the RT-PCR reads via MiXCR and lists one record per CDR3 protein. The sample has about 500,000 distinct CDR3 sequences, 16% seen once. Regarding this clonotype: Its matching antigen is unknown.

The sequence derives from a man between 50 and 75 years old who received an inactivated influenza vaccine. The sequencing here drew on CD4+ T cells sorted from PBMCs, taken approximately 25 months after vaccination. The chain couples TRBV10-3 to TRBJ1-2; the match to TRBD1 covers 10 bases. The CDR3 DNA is TGTGCCATCAGTGAAGCTAGGGACAGGGGCTATGGCTACACCTTC. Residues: CAISEARDRGYGYTF.